These 16 T cell receptor beta chains share one sample of origin, sequenced in a study of blood T cell repertoires in COVID-19. TCRdb's copy holds only in-frame clones and misses some; the assay was immunoSEQ multiplex PCR. Here the sample spans about 440,000 clones, approximately 88% being singletons. Sequenced material: peripheral blood. The receptors stem from a woman aged 45-65 years with COVID-19, enrolled during active disease.

The J gene is TRBJ2-3, the V gene TRBV4-1, with D hard to call. The V end was cut by 1 base, the J end by 3 bases, with 8 bases between. The CDR3 is 14 amino acids. In germline, CDR1 is MGHRA, CDR2 YSYEKL. The CDR3 DNA follows: TGCGCCAGCAGCCAAGCGGAGAGGACAGATACGCAGTATTTT. Its translation is CASSQAERTDTQYF.

The chain links TRBV5-4 to TRBJ1-2, with TRBD1 matching over 12 bases. The CDR3 sequence is 17 residues long. V lost 4 bases and J lost 4; bases outside the gene matches: 11. Germline values: CDR1 SGHNT, CDR2 YYREEE (reference sequence). In DNA form, the CDR3 reads TGTGCCAGCAGCCAGGGACAGGGGGCCGAATCCCTCTATGGCTACACCTTC. It is translated as CASSQGQGAESLYGYTF.

The chain carries TRBV5-1 and TRBJ2-6, with TRBD1 as a possible D gene (6 bases). CDR3 length equals 16 residues. Trimming removed 4 bases from V and 1 base from J, with 12 bases in between. Germline V CDR1 and CDR2: SGHRS, YFSETQ. Written as DNA, the CDR3 is TGCGCCAGCAGCCGGAGTACAGGGTCTGGGGCCAACGTCCTGACTTTC. This sequence encodes CASSRSTGSGANVLTF.

This clone has a single count. The genes are TRBV27 and TRBJ2-3; D unresolved. V was clipped by 0 bases and J by 2 bases, with 12 bases between them. The germline CDR1 and CDR2 sequences are MNHEY and SMNVEV (reference sequence). The CDR3 runs 16 residues. The chain's CDR3 is CASSLSEHSFTDTQYF. The CDR3 DNA reads as TGTGCCAGCAGTTTATCGGAACACAGCTTCACAGATACGCAGTATTTT.

The rearrangement links TRBV2 to TRBJ2-5; possible D gene TRBD1, 6 bases. This CDR3 contains 15 residues. The germline gives CDR1 SNHLY, CDR2 FYNNEI. V lost 7 bases and J 5 bases, leaving 20 bases between the germline ends. The CDR3 nucleotides read TGTGCCAGCAAATACCGGACAGCGGTGGGGGAGACCCAGTACTTC. It encodes CASKYRTAVGETQYF. Drawing the rest from reference TRBV2 and TRBJ2-5, the complete variable domain is EPEVTQTPSHQVTQMGQEVILRCVPISNHLYFYWYRQILGQKVEFLVSFYNNEISEKSEIFDDQFSVERPDGSNFTLKIRSTKLEDSAMYFCASKYRTAVGETQYFGPGTRLLVL.

V is TRBV2 and J is TRBJ1-3; D gene uncertain. Per the germline V gene, CDR1 is SNHLY and CDR2 is FYNNEI. The CDR3 loop spans 16 amino acids. V was shortened by 1 base and J by 3 bases, with 13 bases between the two germline ends. DNA for the CDR3: TGTGCCAGCAGTGAAGTAGGGCAGCGGATTGGAAACACCATATATTTT. Protein product: CASSEVGQRIGNTIYF.

This clone was detected only once. The V gene is TRBV11-2, the J gene TRBJ2-1; 7 bases match TRBD2. Per germline, CDR1 SGHAT and CDR2 FQNNGV. The CDR3 consists of 15 residues. V was pared by 6 bases and J by 7 bases, with 12 bases of the junction left unmatched. CDR3 in DNA: TGTGCCAGCAGTCTCCCACGAGGGCGGGGGAATGAGCAGTTCTTC. Its protein is CASSLPRGRGNEQFF. The variable domain in full, completed from reference TRBV11-2 and TRBJ2-1, reads EAGVAQSPRYKIIEKRQSVAFWCNPISGHATLYWYQQILGQGPKLLIQFQNNGVVDDSQLPKDRFSAERLKGVDSTLKIQPAKLEDSAVYLCASSLPRGRGNEQFFGPGTRLTVL.

The V call is TRBV28, the J call TRBJ1-5; 12 nucleotides line up with TRBD1. With V trimmed by 4 bases and J by 1 base, 8 bases remained unmatched. The CDR3 spans 18 residues. Germline V gene lookup returns CDR1 MDHEN and CDR2 SYDVKM. In DNA, the CDR3 is TGTGCCAGCAGTTCACCGGGACAGGGGGCAGGGAGCAATCAGCCCCAGCATTTT. Residues: CASSSPGQGAGSNQPQHF.

This clone is a singleton in its sample. V is TRBV5-8 and J is TRBJ1-5; 9 nucleotides match TRBD1. The CDR3 length is 16 residues. Germline CDR1 reads SGHTS; CDR2 reads YDEGEE. The J segment lost 3 bases and the V segment lost 4 bases, leaving 8 bases of the junction unmatched. The CDR3 is CASSPTGTGNNQPQHF. CDR3 bases: TGTGCCAGCAGCCCTACCGGGACAGGGAACAATCAGCCCCAGCATTTT.

This clone was seen only a few times. V and J are TRBV28 and TRBJ1-5; the match to TRBD1 covers 8 bases. V dropped 6 bases and J dropped 5; count of bases not matched to a gene: 6. The CDR3 length is 14 residues. CDR1 and CDR2 from the germline V gene are MDHEN and SYDVKM. Here the CDR3 DNA reads TGTGCCAGCAGACCCCCAGGGGGCTATCAGCCCCAGCATTTT. This translates into CASRPPGGYQPQHF. The whole variable domain, filled in from reference TRBV28 and TRBJ1-5, reads DVKVTQSSRYLVKRTGEKVFLECVQDMDHENMFWYRQDPGLGLRLIYFSYDVKMKEKGDIPEGYSVSREKKERFSLILESASTNQTSMYLCASRPPGGYQPQHFGDGTRLSIL.

In its sample, this clone was seen once. The chain couples TRBV3-1 (or the pseudogene TRBV3-2) to TRBJ2-5; 16 bases are a match to TRBD2. Per the germline V gene, CDR1 is LGHDT and CDR2 is YNNKEL (reference sequence). The CDR3 runs 15 residues. V was clipped by 3 bases and J by 9 bases; unmatched bases: 4. CDR3 in amino acids: CASSQGTSGGVSQYF. The CDR3 bases are TGTGCCAGCAGCCAGGGGACTAGCGGGGGGGTATCCCAGTACTTC.

This clone was counted once. CDR3 loop: CSVPLRRVGYEQYF. Written as DNA, the CDR3 is TGCAGCGTTCCCCTGAGGAGGGTAGGCTACGAGCAGTACTTC. The genes are TRBV29-1 and TRBJ2-7; perhaps TRBD2 as D (6 bases). This CDR3 has 14 residues. CDR1 is SQVTM, CDR2 ANQGSEA, per germline. Trimming stripped 5 bases from V and 3 bases from J, with 17 bases between.

V is TRBV3-1 (or the pseudogene TRBV3-2) and J is TRBJ2-3; possibly TRBD2 for D (7 bases). The V end was cut by 0 bases, the J end by 4 bases, with 11 bases between. Germline CDR1 is LGHDT and CDR2 is YNNKEL (reference sequence). This CDR3 has 15 residues. CDR3 residues: CASSQDRGGADTQYF. The CDR3 DNA sequence: TGTGCCAGCAGCCAAGATAGGGGGGGCGCAGATACGCAGTATTTT.

The V gene is TRBV3-1 (or the pseudogene TRBV3-2), the J gene TRBJ2-2, with D possibly matching TRBD2 (6 bases). V was clipped by 4 bases and J by 7 bases, with 13 bases between them. The germline CDR1 and CDR2 sequences are LGHDT and YNNKEL (reference sequence). This CDR3 region has 14 residues. In DNA, the CDR3 is TGTGCCAGCAGCCGCAGGAGGGTGGACGGGGAGCTGTTTTTT. Translated: CASSRRRVDGELFF.

The chain uses TRBV6-5 and TRBJ1-5, with 7 bases aligning to TRBD1. Germline CDR1 MNHEY, CDR2 SVGAGI. J was trimmed by 1 base and V by 0 bases; bases with no gene match: 3. The CDR3 runs 16 residues. This CDR3 reads CASSYSNRGSNQPQHF. The CDR3 DNA follows: TGTGCCAGCAGTTACTCGAACAGGGGAAGCAATCAGCCCCAGCATTTT.

In DNA form, the CDR3 reads TGTGCCAGCAGTTACTCCGACAGGGCCGGAGCTTTCTTT. Amino acids: CASSYSDRAGAFF. The chain links TRBV6-5 to TRBJ1-1; 7 positions match TRBD1. CDR1 is MNHEY and CDR2 is SVGAGI in the germline V gene. The CDR3 runs to 13 residues. J gave up 10 bases and V 0 bases, and 5 bases lay outside the gene matches.